A single sample is the source of the 30 T cell receptor beta chains below, sequenced in a study of T cells in tuberculosis. Clones were sequenced by immunoSEQ multiplex PCR, and TCRdb holds only the in-frame ones, with some missing. In the table there are 20,000 to 25,000 clones, 80% to 90% of which are singletons. Sequencing was performed on PBMCs. The receptors originated from a donor aged 10-35 years with latent tuberculosis or without tuberculosis infection.

This chain uses TRBV11-3 with TRBJ1-5; 7 bases align to TRBD1. The CDR3 is made up of 14 amino acids. The germline V gene encodes CDR1 SGHNT and CDR2 YENEEA. Trimming took 8 bases from V and 3 from J; bases not matched to a gene: 7. The CDR3 nucleotides read TGTGCCAGCCCTAGGGACAGACTCAATCAGCCCCAGCATTTT. Amino acid sequence: CASPRDRLNQPQHF.

This clone occurred once. The V and J genes are TRBV29-1 and TRBJ2-7, with TRBD2 identical over 7 bases. Trimming at V came to 6 bases and at J to 3 bases, leaving 11 bases not matched to a gene. Looked up from germline, CDR1 is SQVTM and CDR2 is ANQGSEA. CDR3 length: 14 amino acids. The CDR3 DNA follows: TGCAGCGTACTCCAGCGGGGACTGCGCTACGAGCAGTACTTC. Encoded protein: CSVLQRGLRYEQYF.

With regard to this clone: The junction departs from the called germline gene at one end, perhaps through a read error. The chain uses TRBV5-4 and TRBJ2-5, with D possibly matching TRBD2 (6 bases). Germline V lookup: CDR1 SGHNT, CDR2 YYREEE (reference sequence). The CDR3 runs 14 residues. The CDR3 region is CASSSRGTQETQYF. For the CDR3, the DNA is TGTGCCAGTAGCTCTCGGGGGACGCAAGAGACCCAGTACTTC.

The genes are TRBV6-1 and TRBJ2-1; 9 positions match TRBD1. This CDR3 region has 14 residues. The J segment lost 8 bases and the V segment lost 3 bases, leaving 5 bases of the junction unmatched. In germline, CDR1 is MNHNS, CDR2 SASEGT. The CDR3 nucleotides are TGTGCCAGCAGTGATTGGACAGGGGATTATGAGCAGTTCTTC. Translated, it gives CASSDWTGDYEQFF.

The V call is TRBV27, the J call TRBJ2-7, with no clear D. V was cut by 5 bases and J by 0 bases, with 14 bases left in between. Germline CDR1 and CDR2: MNHEY and SMNVEV (reference sequence). The CDR3 contains 15 residues. The CDR3 DNA reads TGTGCCAGCAGTATAGGCGGATACCCCTCCTACGAGCAGTACTTC. The encoded protein is CASSIGGYPSYEQYF.

Only a few counts were recorded for this clone. The gene calls are TRBV7-2 and TRBJ2-7; TRBD1 aligns across 8 bases. V shed 5 bases, J shed 3 bases, and the junction held 6 bases outside the gene matches. Germline V lookup: CDR1 SGHTA, CDR2 FQGNSA. CDR3 length equals 14 residues. The CDR3: CASSPTGGRYEQYF. CDR3 sequence (DNA): TGTGCCAGCAGCCCAACAGGGGGACGCTACGAGCAGTACTTC.

This clone was seen a few times. The rearrangement joins TRBV27 to TRBJ2-7; a weak D match, TRBD2 (6 bases). CDR3 length equals 13 residues. CDR1 is MNHEY, CDR2 SMNVEV, per germline (reference sequence). The V end lost 5 bases, the J end lost 7 bases, and 15 bases lay between the germline ends. CDR3 region: CASSPRLVWEQYF. The CDR3 DNA reads as TGTGCCAGCAGTCCGAGACTAGTCTGGGAGCAGTACTTC.

The chain is built from TRBV2 and TRBJ1-1; 7 bases match TRBD1. Germline assignment: CDR1 SNHLY and CDR2 FYNNEI. With V trimmed by 6 bases and J by 7 bases, 5 bases remained unmatched. This CDR3 has 12 amino acids. CDR3 loop: CASRGDRLEAFF. As DNA, the CDR3 is TGTGCCAGCAGGGGGGACAGACTTGAAGCTTTCTTT.

This chain connects TRBV5-5 to TRBJ2-5; 7 bases are shared with TRBD1. This CDR3 region has 13 residues. From germline, CDR1 is SGHKS and CDR2 YYEKEE (reference sequence). Trimming cost V 1 base and J 5 bases; bases outside gene matches: 2. DNA of the CDR3: TGTGCCAGCAGCTTGACAGGGGTGGAGACCCAGTACTTC. It translates to CASSLTGVETQYF.

J is TRBJ2-2 and V is TRBV19; TRBD2 matches at 7 bases. CDR1 LNHDA and CDR2 SQIVND come from the germline V gene (reference sequence). The V segment lost 5 bases and the J segment 8 bases; nucleotides outside the gene matches: 8. The CDR3 covers 14 residues. DNA of the CDR3: TGTGCCAGTAGTTATTCCGGGGGGAGAGGGGAGCTGTTTTTT. Protein product: CASSYSGGRGELFF.

V is TRBV7-2 and J is TRBJ2-7; a weak D match, TRBD2 (6 bases). Trimming left V 5 bases short and J 2 bases short, with 19 bases between. CDR1 SGHTA and CDR2 FQGNSA come from the germline V gene. The CDR3 extends over 16 amino acids. The CDR3 protein is CASSQGSGQRAYEQYF. The CDR3 DNA reads TGTGCCAGCAGCCAAGGGTCGGGGCAGCGGGCCTACGAGCAGTACTTC. The variable domain in full, with the rest retrieved from reference TRBV7-2 and TRBJ2-7, is GAGVSQSPSNKVTEKGKDVELRCDPISGHTALYWYRQSLGQGLEFLIYFQGNSAPDKSGLPSDRFSAERTGGSVSTLTIQRTQQEDSAVYLCASSQGSGQRAYEQYFGPGTRLTVT.

This chain uses TRBV10-3 with TRBJ1-4; D is possibly TRBD1 (5 bases). Germline V gives CDR1 ENHRY, CDR2 SYGVKD. V was pared by 6 bases and J by 5 bases, with 16 bases between. The CDR3 contains 15 residues. The CDR3 loop reads CAISRLQGPNEKLFF. The CDR3 DNA reads as TGTGCCATCAGCAGACTCCAGGGTCCCAATGAAAAACTGTTTTTT.

The rearrangement joins TRBV9 to TRBJ1-6, with TRBD1 matching over 9 bases. V lost 3 bases and J lost 7; bases outside the gene matches: 5. This CDR3 has 15 amino acids. Germline loops: CDR1 SGDLS, CDR2 YYNGEE. CDR3: CASSAGQGKNSPLHF. CDR3 in DNA: TGTGCCAGCAGCGCCGGACAGGGGAAAAATTCACCCCTCCACTTT.

V is TRBV5-1 and J is TRBJ1-2; 10 bases are shared with TRBD1. Germline V CDR1 and CDR2: SGHRS, YFSETQ. The V segment lost 2 bases and the J segment 6 bases; nucleotides outside the gene matches: 4. The CDR3 runs to 14 residues. The CDR3 sequence is CASSLGTGVDGYTF. The DNA for the CDR3 is TGCGCCAGCAGCTTAGGGACAGGGGTTGATGGCTACACCTTC.

This chain links TRBV7-7 with TRBJ1-1; no clear D gene. Germline loops: CDR1 SSHAT, CDR2 FNYEAQ (reference sequence). This CDR3 comprises 13 residues. Trimming cost V 2 bases and J 1 base, with 5 bases left between them. CDR3 bases: TGTGCCAGCAGCTTAACAGCGAACACTGAAGCTTTCTTT. Translation gives CASSLTANTEAFF. Based on the CDR3 plus reference TRBV7-7 and TRBJ1-1, the full variable domain is GAGVSQSPRYKVTKRGQDVTLRCDPISSHATLYWYQQALGQGPEFLTYFNYEAQPDKSGLPSDRFSAERPEGSISTLTIQRTEQRDSAMYRCASSLTANTEAFFGQGTRLTVV.

Here the CDR3 DNA reads TGTGCCATCAGTGGGAGTCCCGGATCGAACACTGAAGCTTTCTTT. This encodes CAISGSPGSNTEAFF. This chain uses TRBV10-3 with TRBJ1-1; D is unresolved. V lost 4 bases to trimming and J lost 1 base, with 13 bases between them. This CDR3 has 15 amino acids. Germline CDR1 is ENHRY and CDR2 is SYGVKD.

CDR3 residues: CASSLQALRTANTEAFF. CDR3 bases: TGTGCCAGTAGTCTTCAGGCCCTTCGGACAGCGAACACTGAAGCTTTCTTT. The J gene is TRBJ1-1, the V gene TRBV19; D is perhaps TRBD1 (6 bases). Germline V gene data show CDR1 as LNHDA and CDR2 as SQIVND (reference sequence). V was trimmed by 5 bases and J by 1 base, leaving 20 bases between them. CDR3 length: 17 amino acids.

The chain combines TRBV5-1 with TRBJ1-1, with a weak D call TRBD1 (5 bases). The CDR3 length is 14 residues. Trimming left V 7 bases short and J 1 base short, with 14 bases between. From germline, CDR1 is SGHRS and CDR2 YFSETQ. CDR3 sequence reads: CASGLGGGNTEAFF. The CDR3 nucleotides are TGCGCCAGCGGTCTAGGCGGGGGGAACACTGAAGCTTTCTTT.

There are a few counts of this clone. The J gene is TRBJ1-5, the V gene TRBV2; 7 positions match TRBD1. This CDR3 is built from 15 residues. The V gene end was trimmed by 5 bases and the J gene end by 11 bases; junction bases not matched to a gene: 15. Germline V gene sequence: CDR1 SNHLY, CDR2 FYNNEI. The CDR3 DNA is TGTGCCAGCAGTTTGACAGGGAGTACTCAGGGGACCCAGCATTTT. Residues: CASSLTGSTQGTQHF. The full variable domain, in which reference TRBV2 and TRBJ1-5 provide the parts outside the CDR3, is EPEVTQTPSHQVTQMGQEVILRCVPISNHLYFYWYRQILGQKVEFLVSFYNNEISEKSEIFDDQFSVERPDGSNFTLKIRSTKLEDSAMYFCASSLTGSTQGTQHFGDGTRLSIL.

The chain joins TRBV2 to TRBJ2-2; 7 bases are a match to TRBD1. The CDR3 is made up of 15 amino acids. The germline gives CDR1 SNHLY, CDR2 FYNNEI. V was clipped by 6 bases and J by 0 bases; unmatched bases: 4. The DNA of the CDR3 is TGTGCCAGCAGAAGACAGGGCCCGAACACCGGGGAGCTGTTTTTT. This encodes CASRRQGPNTGELFF. The whole variable domain, remainder taken from reference TRBV2 and TRBJ2-2, is EPEVTQTPSHQVTQMGQEVILRCVPISNHLYFYWYRQILGQKVEFLVSFYNNEISEKSEIFDDQFSVERPDGSNFTLKIRSTKLEDSAMYFCASRRQGPNTGELFFGEGSRLTVL.

The chain couples TRBV6-1 to TRBJ1-2; D remains ambiguous. The CDR3 totals 13 residues. Trimming shortened V by 6 bases and J by 2 bases, and 10 bases separated the two germline ends. CDR1 and CDR2 from the germline V gene are MNHNS and SASEGT. CDR3 amino acids: CASRIHENYGYTF. The CDR3 DNA is TGTGCCAGCAGGATACACGAAAACTATGGCTACACCTTC.

V and J are TRBV18 and TRBJ1-2; D perhaps matches TRBD1 (6 bases). The length of the CDR3 is 14 residues. Between the trimmed V and J ends, which lost 1 base and 3 bases, there was a span of 9 bases. Germline CDR1 KGHSH, CDR2 LQKENI. Here the CDR3 reads CASSPLDSYYGYTF. The CDR3 bases are TGTGCCAGCTCACCACTGGACAGTTACTATGGCTACACCTTC.

The CDR3 here is CASKRDNNQPQHF. The CDR3 DNA is TGTGCCAGCAAACGGGACAACAATCAGCCCCAGCATTTT. This chain links TRBV2 with TRBJ1-5; TRBD1 might be the D (6 bases). The CDR3 runs 13 residues. With 7 bases removed from V and 3 bases from J, the gap between germline ends came to 10 bases. Germline CDR1 and CDR2: SNHLY and FYNNEI. Supplemented by reference TRBV2 and TRBJ1-5, the full variable domain reads EPEVTQTPSHQVTQMGQEVILRCVPISNHLYFYWYRQILGQKVEFLVSFYNNEISEKSEIFDDQFSVERPDGSNFTLKIRSTKLEDSAMYFCASKRDNNQPQHFGDGTRLSIL.

V and J are TRBV7-2 and TRBJ2-3, with a weak D call TRBD2 (6 bases). The V end lost 8 bases, the J end lost 6 bases, and 21 bases lay between the germline ends. The germline V gene encodes CDR1 SGHTA and CDR2 FQGNSA. This CDR3 is built from 15 residues. CDR3 nucleotides: TGTGCCAGCGGAGCAGGGCGGGGCCGATCGGATACGCAGTATTTT. Translating gives CASGAGRGRSDTQYF.

V is TRBV11-2 and J is TRBJ2-7, with 7 positions matching TRBD1. V shed 0 bases, J shed 7 bases, and the junction held 3 bases outside the gene matches. This CDR3 comprises 13 residues. Germline V CDR1 and CDR2: SGHAT, FQNNGV. CDR3 sequence: CASSLERGQEQYF. As DNA, the CDR3 is TGTGCCAGCAGCTTAGAACGGGGACAGGAGCAGTACTTC.

This chain uses TRBV10-3 with TRBJ2-3; TRBD2 aligns across 11 bases. With 10 bases clipped from V and 1 base from J, the junction kept 4 bases outside the gene matches. Germline CDR1 and CDR2: ENHRY and SYGVKD. CDR3 length equals 14 residues. CDR3 in DNA: TGTGCCACAACGACTAGCGGGGGCACAGATACGCAGTATTTT. Its protein is CATTTSGGTDTQYF.

CDR3 sequence (DNA): TGTGCCGTCATCGGGGGACAGGTGACTGAAGCTTTCTTT. It is translated as CAVIGGQVTEAFF. This chain connects TRBV5-5 to TRBJ1-1, with 8 nucleotides matching TRBD1. This CDR3 has 13 amino acids. CDR1 is SGHKS and CDR2 is YYEKEE in the germline V gene (reference sequence). The J segment lost 5 bases and the V segment lost 10 bases, leaving 10 bases of the junction unmatched. Full variable domain (remainder filled in from reference TRBV5-5 and TRBJ1-1): DAGVTQSPTHLIKTRGQQVTLRCSPISGHKSVSWYQQVLGQGPQFIFQYYEKEERGRGNFPDRFSARQFPNYSSELNVNALLLGDSALYLCAVIGGQVTEAFFGQGTRLTVV.

The chain uses TRBV5-1 and TRBJ1-1; D is possibly TRBD1 (6 bases). The germline gives CDR1 SGHRS, CDR2 YFSETQ. The ends were cut back, 4 bases at V and 4 bases at J, with 17 bases in the middle. The CDR3 has 15 amino acids. CDR3 in amino acids: CASSPISVGGTEAFF. The DNA for the CDR3 is TGCGCCAGCAGCCCCATAAGCGTAGGGGGCACTGAAGCTTTCTTT.

The V gene is TRBV4-3, the J gene TRBJ1-2; unclear D gene. CDR3 length: 16 residues. With 0 bases removed from V and 3 bases from J, the gap between germline ends came to 14 bases. Germline lookup yields CDR1 LGHNA and CDR2 YSLEER. The CDR3 nucleotides are TGCGCCAGCAGCCAAGAGTACTCCCCTAGCGACTATGGCTACACCTTC. Amino acids: CASSQEYSPSDYGYTF.

The chain carries TRBV12-5 and TRBJ1-5; TRBD1 is a possible D gene (6 bases). Trimming took 6 bases from V and 2 from J, leaving 23 bases between them. Germline CDR1 reads LGHNT; CDR2 reads FRNRAP. The CDR3 is 18 residues long. In DNA form, the CDR3 reads TGTGCTAGTGGCTCGGCGGGTAGGGGGTTAGGTGGCAATCAGCCCCAGCATTTT. It specifies CASGSAGRGLGGNQPQHF.